The clone carrying this T cell receptor (beta chain) showed up just a few times. The germline V and J ends were trimmed by 5 bases and 7 bases, with 12 bases remaining between them. CDR1 and CDR2 (germline): MDHEN, SYDVKM. The CDR3 contains 12 residues. What was sequenced were expressed TCRB transcripts, since all of the isolated RNA had been reverse transcribed. Assay: immunoSEQ multiplex PCR; the TCRdb copy retains only in-frame clones and omits some. The data hold more than 300,000 clones, with roughly 16% observed a single time. All sorted populations exceeded 95% purity. The data stem from a study of beta chain features in type 1 diabetes.

This chain joins TRBV28 and TRBJ2-7; D perhaps matches TRBD1 (6 bases). The sequenced sample consisted of naive CD4+ T cells from blood. The sequence was collected from a woman between 18 and 29 years old in good health. This CDR3 is CASSEAGVEQYF. For the CDR3, the DNA is TGTGCCAGCAGTGAGGCAGGGGTTGAGCAGTACTTC.